This passage covers 32 T cell receptor beta chains from one sample sequenced in a study of T cell responses to AZD1222 COVID-19 vaccine. Sequencing was performed with immunoSEQ multiplex PCR; in TCRdb, only in-frame clones are kept and a portion is missing. Among about 110,000 clones listed, roughly 87% were seen once. This sample comprised peripheral blood, obtained on day 0 of AZD1222 vaccination. These receptors were obtained from an adult in good health.

The chain has TRBV6-5 and TRBJ2-7; D possibly uses TRBD1 or TRBD2 (5 bases each). V lost 6 bases and J 5 bases, leaving 17 bases between the germline ends. Germline V gene lookup returns CDR1 MNHEY and CDR2 SVGAGI. The length of the CDR3 is 14 residues. Here the CDR3 reads CASRLAPRDHEQYF. CDR3 bases: TGTGCCAGCAGACTGGCCCCCCGGGACCACGAGCAGTACTTC.

This chain uses TRBV6-5 with TRBJ2-3; D gene uncertain. Trimming took off 2 bases at V and 6 bases at J, with 12 bases between the two ends. Germline CDR1 MNHEY, CDR2 SVGAGI. The CDR3 sequence is 14 residues long. Here the CDR3 DNA reads TGTGCCAGCAGTTACCGCTCAACGGCGGATACGCAGTATTTT. This codes for CASSYRSTADTQYF.

This clone was seen once. The rearrangement links TRBV7-9 to TRBJ2-7, with D unclear. The CDR3 extends over 14 amino acids. Trimming shortened V by 1 base and J by 2 bases, and 9 bases separated the two germline ends. Germline CDR1 is SEHNR and CDR2 is FQNEAQ (reference sequence). The CDR3, as DNA: TGTGCCAGCAGCTTAGGGGGAACCGCCTACGAGCAGTACTTC. Translating gives CASSLGGTAYEQYF.

The chain uses TRBV29-1 and TRBJ1-2; D may be TRBD1 (5 bases). This CDR3 contains 10 residues. The V gene's germline CDR1 is SQVTM and CDR2 ANQGSEA. Trimming shortened V by 4 bases and J by 6 bases, and 6 bases separated the two germline ends. In DNA form, the CDR3 reads TGCAGCGTTGGGGGCGATGGCTACACCTTC. The encoded protein is CSVGGDGYTF.

The chain uses TRBV4-3 and TRBJ2-3; 8 bases align to TRBD1. The CDR3 runs 16 residues. CDR1 is LGHNA and CDR2 is YSLEER in the germline V gene. Trimming cost V 4 bases and J 6 bases; bases outside gene matches: 12. CDR3 nucleotide sequence: TGCGCCAGCAGCCTAACGACAGGGGCCCGAAGGGATACGCAGTATTTT. Its translation: CASSLTTGARRDTQYF.

A single count supports this clone. The chain couples TRBV10-3 to TRBJ2-2; 15 positions agree with TRBD2. The CDR3 contains 19 residues. Trimming at V came to 5 bases and at J to 1 base, leaving 8 bases not matched to a gene. Germline V gene lookup returns CDR1 ENHRY and CDR2 SYGVKD. The CDR3 is CAISSMPGLAGGNTGELFF. CDR3 coding DNA: TGTGCCATCAGTTCTATGCCGGGACTAGCGGGGGGGAACACCGGGGAGCTGTTTTTT.

This chain links TRBV9 with TRBJ2-3, with D uncertain. Trimming stripped 4 bases from V and 2 bases from J, with 14 bases between. This CDR3 region has 15 residues. CDR1 SGDLS and CDR2 YYNGEE come from the germline V gene. CDR3 sequence (DNA): TGTGCCAGCAGCACCCTCGGACGGAACACAGATACGCAGTATTTT. Its protein is CASSTLGRNTDTQYF. The entire variable domain, with the rest obtained from reference TRBV9 and TRBJ2-3, is as follows: DSGVTQTPKHLITATGQRVTLRCSPRSGDLSVYWYQQSLDQGLQFLIQYYNGEERAKGNILERFSAQQFPDLHSELNLSSLELGDSALYFCASSTLGRNTDTQYFGPGTRLTVL.

V usage is TRBV7-2 and J usage is TRBJ2-1; TRBD2 might be the D (6 bases). Germline V gene data show CDR1 as SGHTA and CDR2 as FQGNSA. The V and J ends lost 3 bases and 7 bases respectively, with 10 bases between them. This CDR3 has 13 amino acids. The CDR3 region has the DNA TGTGCCAGCAGCTTGGAGGGGTGGAATGAGCAGTTCTTC. This sequence encodes CASSLEGWNEQFF.

The rearrangement uses TRBV6-6 and TRBJ1-1; D not certain. The CDR3 extends over 14 amino acids. The V end was cut by 6 bases, the J end by 4 bases, with 15 bases between. CDR1 is MNHNY, CDR2 SVGAGI, per germline (reference sequence). CDR3 nucleotides: TGTGCCAGCAGAGCATGGGAAGGGATCACTGAAGCTTTCTTT. This sequence encodes CASRAWEGITEAFF.

The chain recombines TRBV10-2 with TRBJ1-1; no reliable D call. Germline assignment: CDR1 WSHSY and CDR2 SAAADI. CDR3 length equals 13 residues. V lost 6 bases, J lost 10 bases, and 18 bases lay in between. In DNA, the CDR3 is TGCGCCAGCAGAGAACAAAGGGAAGCCTTAGCTTTCTTT. The encoded protein is CASREQREALAFF.

The rearrangement joins TRBV9 to TRBJ2-3, with TRBD2 matching over 7 bases. After removal of 4 bases from V and 0 bases from J, the junction contained 5 bases not matched to a gene. Germline values: CDR1 SGDLS, CDR2 YYNGEE. The CDR3 totals 15 residues. Here the CDR3 reads CASSPSTSSTDTQYF. CDR3 coding DNA: TGTGCCAGCAGCCCATCGACTAGCAGCACAGATACGCAGTATTTT. Filled out from reference TRBV9 and TRBJ2-3, the complete variable domain reads DSGVTQTPKHLITATGQRVTLRCSPRSGDLSVYWYQQSLDQGLQFLIQYYNGEERAKGNILERFSAQQFPDLHSELNLSSLELGDSALYFCASSPSTSSTDTQYFGPGTRLTVL.

The chain is built from TRBV5-5 and TRBJ1-1; TRBD1 aligns across 8 bases. This CDR3 contains 18 residues. Per the germline V gene, CDR1 is SGHKS and CDR2 is YYEKEE (reference sequence). Germline trimming cut 0 bases from V and 0 bases from J; bases unmatched to any gene: 10. Written as DNA, the CDR3 is TGTGCCAGCAGCTTGGCTCCTTTGACAGGGGTTCTGAACACTGAAGCTTTCTTT. Translated, it gives CASSLAPLTGVLNTEAFF.

The CDR3 DNA is TGTGCTAGTGGTTTGCCTGGCCTAACTAATGAAAAACTGTTTTTT. It translates to CASGLPGLTNEKLFF. This rearrangement joins TRBV12-5 to TRBJ1-4; D uncertain. The CDR3 extends over 15 amino acids. The germline V gene encodes CDR1 LGHNT and CDR2 FRNRAP. Trimming removed 2 bases from V and 1 base from J, with 8 bases in between.

The V call is TRBV24-1, the J call TRBJ2-1, with TRBD1 identical over 9 bases. The V gene's germline CDR1 is KGHDR and CDR2 SFDVKD. CDR3 length: 16 amino acids. Trimming took 5 bases from V and 3 from J; bases not matched to a gene: 7. CDR3 DNA: TGTGCCACCAGTGCCACAGGGGGCCCGGGCTACAATGAGCAGTTCTTC. Its translation is CATSATGGPGYNEQFF.

The genes are TRBV29-1 and TRBJ1-2, with D possibly TRBD1 on 6 matching bases. The CDR3 is 14 amino acids. Trimming took 5 bases from V and 0 from J, leaving 13 bases between them. Germline CDR1 SQVTM, CDR2 ANQGSEA. The CDR3 region is CSVHQGLTNYGYTF. CDR3 sequence (DNA): TGCAGCGTTCACCAGGGGCTAACTAACTATGGCTACACCTTC.

The V call is TRBV7-2, the J call TRBJ2-5; 10 bases fit TRBD2. This CDR3 is 16 amino acids long. Germline assignment: CDR1 SGHTA and CDR2 FQGNSA. J lost 3 bases, V lost 5 bases, and 9 bases had no gene match. The CDR3 DNA is TGTGCCAGCAGCCCGTGGGGAGCGGGGGGGAAAGAGACCCAGTACTTC. Amino acids: CASSPWGAGGKETQYF.

There are a few counts of this clone. The rearrangement links TRBV3-1 (or the pseudogene TRBV3-2) to TRBJ2-7, with TRBD2 identical over 12 bases. Germline trimming cut 4 bases from V and 6 bases from J; bases unmatched to any gene: 10. The CDR3 runs to 16 residues. The germline gives CDR1 LGHDT, CDR2 YNNKEL (reference sequence). For the CDR3, the DNA is TGTGCCAGCAGCCGCTGGACTAGCGGGGCTGTAAGCGAGCAGTACTTC. The encoded protein is CASSRWTSGAVSEQYF.

V and J are TRBV4-2 and TRBJ1-6; a possible D gene is TRBD1 (5 bases). In germline, CDR1 is LGHNA, CDR2 YNFKEQ. Trimming stripped 5 bases from V and 5 bases from J, with 13 bases between. The CDR3 runs 15 residues. The CDR3 region has the DNA TGTGCCAGCAGCTCCGACAGTTCTAATAATTCACCCCTCCACTTT. Its translation: CASSSDSSNNSPLHF.

The CDR3 nucleotides are TGTGCCAGCAGCTTATGGGGACAGGGGGCAAGCTATGGCTACACCTTC. Protein: CASSLWGQGASYGYTF. The chain joins TRBV7-2 to TRBJ1-2, with 12 bases matching TRBD1. This CDR3 is 16 amino acids long. J gave up 4 bases and V 2 bases, and 5 bases lay outside the gene matches. CDR1 and CDR2 from the germline V gene are SGHTA and FQGNSA.

The rearrangement uses TRBV4-3 and TRBJ2-1, with 7 bases aligning to TRBD1. Per germline, CDR1 LGHNA and CDR2 YSLEER. Trimming removed 4 bases from V and 0 bases from J; junction bases left unmatched: 3. The CDR3 has 15 residues. The CDR3 is CASSPGTVSYNEQFF. The CDR3 bases are TGCGCCAGCAGCCCGGGGACAGTCTCCTACAATGAGCAGTTCTTC.

J is TRBJ2-1 and V is TRBV18; the D gene is possibly TRBD2 (6 bases). Per germline, CDR1 KGHSH and CDR2 LQKENI. The CDR3 runs 16 residues. V was shortened by 3 bases and J by 0 bases, with 12 bases between the two germline ends. The CDR3 here is CASSPGAGSSYNEQFF. Here the CDR3 DNA reads TGTGCCAGCTCACCCGGGGCGGGGAGCTCCTACAATGAGCAGTTCTTC.

V usage is TRBV25-1 and J usage is TRBJ2-6, with D unclear. The CDR3 loop spans 15 amino acids. Looked up from germline, CDR1 is MGHDK and CDR2 is SYGVNS. V lost 6 bases to trimming and J lost 0 bases, with 9 bases between them. CDR3 in amino acids: CASRGFLSGANVLTF. The CDR3 DNA reads TGTGCCAGCAGAGGTTTCCTCTCTGGGGCCAACGTCCTGACTTTC.

The rearrangement joins TRBV11-2 to TRBJ1-4; D may be TRBD1 (5 bases). Germline values: CDR1 SGHAT, CDR2 FQNNGV. This CDR3 spans 17 amino acids. The V end was cut by 5 bases, the J end by 6 bases, with 22 bases between. CDR3 DNA: TGTGCCAGCAGCCATTGGTGGGGCGCGGGTAGGGATGAAAAACTGTTTTTT. Its translation: CASSHWWGAGRDEKLFF.

This clone has only one observation. This chain uses TRBV5-4 with TRBJ2-2; D call uncertain. The V end was cut by 4 bases, the J end by 7 bases, with 11 bases between. Germline V gives CDR1 SGHNT, CDR2 YYREEE (reference sequence). The CDR3 spans 13 residues. DNA for the CDR3: TGTGCCAGCAGCCCTTTAAAGAACGGGGAGCTGTTTTTT. Encoded protein: CASSPLKNGELFF. The full variable domain, in which reference TRBV5-4 and TRBJ2-2 provide the parts outside the CDR3, is ETGVTQSPTHLIKTRGQQVTLRCSSQSGHNTVSWYQQALGQGPQFIFQYYREEENGRGNFPPRFSGLQFPNYSSELNVNALELDDSALYLCASSPLKNGELFFGEGSRLTVL.

The rearrangement joins TRBV6-2 or TRBV6-3 to TRBJ2-5; 8 bases map to TRBD1. The J segment lost 2 bases and the V segment lost 5 bases, leaving 7 bases of the junction unmatched. Germline CDR1 and CDR2: MNHEY and SVGEGT. The CDR3 extends over 15 amino acids. Written as DNA, the CDR3 is TGTGCCAGCAGTGTCCTAGGACAGGGACAAGAGACCCAGTACTTC. Its protein is CASSVLGQGQETQYF.

This clone was seen at least ten times. The V call is TRBV27, the J call TRBJ1-3, with 7 bases that match TRBD1. CDR3 length: 16 residues. Trimming cost V 5 bases and J 0 bases; bases outside gene matches: 7. Germline V lookup: CDR1 MNHEY, CDR2 SMNVEV (reference sequence). CDR3 sequence reads: CASSPQGGVSGNTIYF. Written as DNA, the CDR3 is TGTGCCAGCAGTCCGCAGGGGGGAGTCTCTGGAAACACCATATATTTT.

The chain employs TRBV9 and TRBJ1-6; TRBD1 matches at 7 bases. V was pared by 0 bases and J by 0 bases, with 3 bases of the junction left unmatched. This CDR3 is 17 amino acids long. Per the germline V gene, CDR1 is SGDLS and CDR2 is YYNGEE. In DNA, the CDR3 is TGTGCCAGCAGCGTAGTAGGGGGCGGCTCCTATAATTCACCCCTCCACTTT. Protein: CASSVVGGGSYNSPLHF.

The chain couples TRBV2 to TRBJ2-1; 10 bases match TRBD2. Germline V gene data show CDR1 as SNHLY and CDR2 as FYNNEI. This CDR3 region has 16 residues. The V gene end was trimmed by 8 bases and the J gene end by 0 bases; junction bases not matched to a gene: 7. The CDR3 DNA is TGTGCCAGCTGGGCTAGCGGGAGAAGCTCCTACAATGAGCAGTTCTTC. As protein: CASWASGRSSYNEQFF. The variable domain in full, with the rest retrieved from reference TRBV2 and TRBJ2-1, is EPEVTQTPSHQVTQMGQEVILRCVPISNHLYFYWYRQILGQKVEFLVSFYNNEISEKSEIFDDQFSVERPDGSNFTLKIRSTKLEDSAMYFCASWASGRSSYNEQFFGPGTRLTVL.

This rearrangement joins TRBV21-1 to TRBJ2-1. TRBV21-1 is tagged as a pseudogene. This CDR3 has 15 residues. This chain's CDR3 is CASSKVSDPENEQFF. The CDR3 DNA follows: TGTGCCAGCAGCAAAGTCTCAGACCCCGAAAATGAGCAGTTCTTC.

This clone was observed a few times. The chain combines TRBV11-2 with TRBJ1-2; no firm D call. Germline loops: CDR1 SGHAT, CDR2 FQNNGV. CDR3 length: 14 amino acids. V shed 3 bases and J shed 8 bases, with 16 bases lying between them. Written as DNA, the CDR3 is TGTGCCAGCAGCTTCGGTAGAGCGGAAGGGGGCTACACCTTC. This codes for CASSFGRAEGGYTF.

In DNA, the CDR3 is TGTGCCAGCAGCTTGGTTCTTCAGGGGGCGCCTGAAAAACTGTTTTTT. Translating gives CASSLVLQGAPEKLFF. The chain recombines TRBV5-6 with TRBJ1-4; 8 nucleotides agree with TRBD1. The CDR3 totals 16 residues. Germline CDR1 and CDR2: SGHDT and YYEEEE. Trimming at V came to 0 bases and at J to 7 bases, leaving 8 bases not matched to a gene.

V is TRBV10-2 and J is TRBJ1-2; D remains unclear. V shed 6 bases and J shed 0 bases, with 5 bases lying between them. The CDR3 loop spans 12 amino acids. Germline V gene lookup returns CDR1 WSHSY and CDR2 SAAADI. The CDR3 protein is CASSEANYGYTF. The CDR3, as DNA: TGCGCCAGCAGCGAAGCTAACTATGGCTACACCTTC.